This TCR beta chain originates from a study of blood T cell repertoires in COVID-19. Data came from immunoSEQ multiplex PCR; TCRdb stores just in-frame clones and leaves some out. The table has fewer than 350,000 clones, over 75% seen once. This CDR3 has 12 residues. Germline-derived CDR1 and CDR2 are MNHNS and SASEGT. Trimming removed 7 bases at V and 5 bases at J, with 8 bases between. The specimen sequenced was peripheral blood. This TCR was sampled from a man between 18 and 29 years old with active or convalescent COVID-19. The rearrangement uses TRBV6-1 and TRBJ2-2, with D hard to call. Here the CDR3 reads CASMLTTGELFF. As DNA, the CDR3 is TGTGCCAGCATGTTGACAACCGGGGAGCTGTTTTTT.